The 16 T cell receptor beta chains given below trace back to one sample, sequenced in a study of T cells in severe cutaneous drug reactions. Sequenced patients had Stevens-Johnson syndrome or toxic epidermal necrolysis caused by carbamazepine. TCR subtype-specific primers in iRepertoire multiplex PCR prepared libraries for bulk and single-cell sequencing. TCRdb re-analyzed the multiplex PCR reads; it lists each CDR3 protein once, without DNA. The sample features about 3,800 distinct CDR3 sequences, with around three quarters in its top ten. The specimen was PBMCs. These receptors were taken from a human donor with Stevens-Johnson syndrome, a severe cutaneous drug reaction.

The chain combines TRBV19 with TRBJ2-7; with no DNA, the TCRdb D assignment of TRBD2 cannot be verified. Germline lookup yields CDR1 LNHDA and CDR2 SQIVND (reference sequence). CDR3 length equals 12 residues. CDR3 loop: CASSILAGPISF.

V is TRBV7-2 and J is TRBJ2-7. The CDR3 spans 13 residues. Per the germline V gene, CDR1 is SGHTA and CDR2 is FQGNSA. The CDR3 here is CASSGGDSYEQYF.

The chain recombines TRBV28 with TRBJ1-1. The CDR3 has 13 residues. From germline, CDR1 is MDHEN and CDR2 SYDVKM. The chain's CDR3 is CASSLFGGGEAFF.

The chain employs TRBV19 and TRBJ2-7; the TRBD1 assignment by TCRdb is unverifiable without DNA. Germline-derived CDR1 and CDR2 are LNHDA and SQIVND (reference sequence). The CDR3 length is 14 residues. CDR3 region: CASSIGDRTYEQYF. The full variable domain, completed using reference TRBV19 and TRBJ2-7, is DGGITQSPKYLFRKEGQNVTLSCEQNLNHDAMYWYRQDPGQGLRLIYYSQIVNDFQKGDIAEGYSVSREKKESFPLTVTSAQKNPTAFYLCASSIGDRTYEQYFGPGTRLTVT.

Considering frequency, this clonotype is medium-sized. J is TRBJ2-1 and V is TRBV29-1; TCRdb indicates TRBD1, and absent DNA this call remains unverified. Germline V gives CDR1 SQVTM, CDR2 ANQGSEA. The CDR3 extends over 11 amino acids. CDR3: CSVQQGNEQFF.

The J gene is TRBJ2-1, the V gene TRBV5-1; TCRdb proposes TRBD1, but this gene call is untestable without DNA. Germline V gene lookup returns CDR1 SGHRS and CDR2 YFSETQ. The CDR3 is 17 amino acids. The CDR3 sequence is CASSIGQGVTSYNEQFF. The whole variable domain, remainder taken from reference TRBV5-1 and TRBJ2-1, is KAGVTQTPRYLIKTRGQQVTLSCSPISGHRSVSWYQQTPGQGLQFLFEYFSETQRNKGNFPGRFSGRQFSNSRSEMNVSTLELGDSALYLCASSIGQGVTSYNEQFFGPGTRLTVL.

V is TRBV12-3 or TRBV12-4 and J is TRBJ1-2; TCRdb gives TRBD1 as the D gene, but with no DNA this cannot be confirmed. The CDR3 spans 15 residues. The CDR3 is CASSSDPTGYGGYTF.

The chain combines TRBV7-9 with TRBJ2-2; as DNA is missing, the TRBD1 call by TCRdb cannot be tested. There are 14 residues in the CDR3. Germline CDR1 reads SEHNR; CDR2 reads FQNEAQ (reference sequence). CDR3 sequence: CASSPPTGAGELFF.

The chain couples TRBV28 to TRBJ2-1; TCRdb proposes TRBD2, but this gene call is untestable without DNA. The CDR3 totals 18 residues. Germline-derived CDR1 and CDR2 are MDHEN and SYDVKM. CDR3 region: CASSFWGLAGVSYNEQFF.

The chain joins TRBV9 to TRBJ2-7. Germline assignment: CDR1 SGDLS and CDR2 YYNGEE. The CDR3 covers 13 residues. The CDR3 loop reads CASSVDADYEQYF.

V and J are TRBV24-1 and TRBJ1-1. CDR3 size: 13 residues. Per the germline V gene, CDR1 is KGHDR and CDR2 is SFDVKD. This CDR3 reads CATSAFPDTEAFF.

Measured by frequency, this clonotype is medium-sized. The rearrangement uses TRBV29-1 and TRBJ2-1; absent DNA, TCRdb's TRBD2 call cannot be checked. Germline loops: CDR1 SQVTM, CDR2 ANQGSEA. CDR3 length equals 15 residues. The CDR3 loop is CSVDAGYDRYNEQFF.

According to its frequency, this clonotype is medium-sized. This chain's CDR3 is CASSLLGQGYNEQYF. The chain joins TRBV18 to TRBJ2-7; no DNA is available, so the TRBD1 call from TCRdb remains unchecked. Germline CDR1 and CDR2: KGHSH and LQKENI. The CDR3 extends over 15 amino acids.

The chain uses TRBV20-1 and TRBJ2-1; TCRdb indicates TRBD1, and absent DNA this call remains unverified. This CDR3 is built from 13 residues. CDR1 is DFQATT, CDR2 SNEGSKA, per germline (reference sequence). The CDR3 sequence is CSARVRTVNEQFF.

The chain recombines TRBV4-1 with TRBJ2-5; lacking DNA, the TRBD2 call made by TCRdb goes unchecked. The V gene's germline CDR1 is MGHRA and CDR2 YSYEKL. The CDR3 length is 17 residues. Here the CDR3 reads CASSQDSTSSPVGTQYF.

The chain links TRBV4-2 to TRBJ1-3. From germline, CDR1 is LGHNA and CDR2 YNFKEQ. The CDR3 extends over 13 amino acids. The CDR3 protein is CASSQGVGNTIYF.